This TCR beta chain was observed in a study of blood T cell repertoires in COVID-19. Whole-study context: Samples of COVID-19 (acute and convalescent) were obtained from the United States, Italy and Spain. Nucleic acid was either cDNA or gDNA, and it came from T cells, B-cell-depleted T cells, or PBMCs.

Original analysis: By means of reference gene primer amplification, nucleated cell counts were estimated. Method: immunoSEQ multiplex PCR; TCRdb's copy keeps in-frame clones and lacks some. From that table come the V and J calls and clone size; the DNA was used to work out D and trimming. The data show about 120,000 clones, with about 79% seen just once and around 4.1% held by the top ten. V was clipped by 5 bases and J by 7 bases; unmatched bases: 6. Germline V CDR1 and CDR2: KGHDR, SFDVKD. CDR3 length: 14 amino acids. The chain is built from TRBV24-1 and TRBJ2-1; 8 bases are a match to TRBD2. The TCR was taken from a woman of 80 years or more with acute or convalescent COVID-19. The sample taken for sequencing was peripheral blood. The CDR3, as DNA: TGTGCCACCAGTGCGAGCGGGGGTCAAAATGAGCAGTTCTTC. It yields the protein CATSASGGQNEQFF.